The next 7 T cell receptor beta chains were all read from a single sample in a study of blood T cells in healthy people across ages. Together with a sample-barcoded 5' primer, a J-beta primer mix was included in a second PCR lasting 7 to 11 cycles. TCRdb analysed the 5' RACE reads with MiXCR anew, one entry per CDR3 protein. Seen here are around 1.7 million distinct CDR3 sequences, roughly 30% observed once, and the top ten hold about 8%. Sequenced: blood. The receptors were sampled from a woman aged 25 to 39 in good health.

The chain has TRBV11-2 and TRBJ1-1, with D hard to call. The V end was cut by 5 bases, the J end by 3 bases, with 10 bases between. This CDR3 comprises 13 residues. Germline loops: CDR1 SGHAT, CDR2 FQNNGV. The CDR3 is CASSDGRYTEAFF. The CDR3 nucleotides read TGTGCCAGCAGCGACGGCCGGTACACTGAAGCTTTCTTT. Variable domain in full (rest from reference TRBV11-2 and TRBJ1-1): EAGVAQSPRYKIIEKRQSVAFWCNPISGHATLYWYQQILGQGPKLLIQFQNNGVVDDSQLPKDRFSAERLKGVDSTLKIQPAKLEDSAVYLCASSDGRYTEAFFGQGTRLTVV.

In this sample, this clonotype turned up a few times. The CDR3 nucleotides are TGTGCCAGCAGCACATCCAGTCAGACCTCGGACTACACCTTC. Encoded protein: CASSTSSQTSDYTF. V gene TRBV6-6 combines with J gene TRBJ1-2, with D unresolved. Germline loops: CDR1 MNHNY, CDR2 SVGAGI (reference sequence). This CDR3 has 14 residues. The V gene lost 6 bases and the J gene lost 10 bases, with 21 bases spanning the gap.

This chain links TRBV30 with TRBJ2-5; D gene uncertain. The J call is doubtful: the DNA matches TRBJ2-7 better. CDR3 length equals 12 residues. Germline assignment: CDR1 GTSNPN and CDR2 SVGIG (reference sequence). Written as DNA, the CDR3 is TGTGCCTGGAGTGGAATGGGGTACGAGCAGTACTTC. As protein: CAWSGMGYEQYF.

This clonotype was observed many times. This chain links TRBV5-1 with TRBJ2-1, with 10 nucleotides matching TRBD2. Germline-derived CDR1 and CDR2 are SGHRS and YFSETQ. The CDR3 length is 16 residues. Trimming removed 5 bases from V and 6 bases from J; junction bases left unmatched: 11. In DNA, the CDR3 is TGCGCCAGCAGTACTAGCGGGAACCTAGCGGGCAATGAGCAGTTCTTC. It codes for CASSTSGNLAGNEQFF.

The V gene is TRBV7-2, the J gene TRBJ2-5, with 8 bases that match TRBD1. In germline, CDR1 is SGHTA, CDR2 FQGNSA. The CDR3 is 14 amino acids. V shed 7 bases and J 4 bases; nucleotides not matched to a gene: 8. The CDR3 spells CASKQAGGSETQYF. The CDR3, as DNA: TGTGCCAGCAAACAGGCAGGGGGCTCAGAGACCCAGTACTTC.

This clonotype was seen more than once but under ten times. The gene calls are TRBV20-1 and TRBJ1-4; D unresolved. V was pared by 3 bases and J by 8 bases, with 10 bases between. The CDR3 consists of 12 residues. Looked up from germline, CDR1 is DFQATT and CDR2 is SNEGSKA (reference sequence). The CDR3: CSASSQDEKLFF. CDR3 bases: TGCAGTGCTAGTTCCCAAGACGAAAAACTGTTTTTT.

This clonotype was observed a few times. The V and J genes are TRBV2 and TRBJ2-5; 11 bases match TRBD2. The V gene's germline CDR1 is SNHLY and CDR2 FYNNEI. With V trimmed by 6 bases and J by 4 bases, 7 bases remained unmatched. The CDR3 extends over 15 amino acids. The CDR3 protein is CASRGPGLAVETQYF. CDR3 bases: TGTGCCAGCAGGGGACCGGGACTAGCGGTAGAGACCCAGTACTTC.